The T cell receptor beta chain under discussion was sequenced for a study of T cells expressing NK-cell markers. Across the study: Underlying the TCR beta repertoires were sorted CD3+CD56+NKG2C+, CD3+CD56+NKG2C- and CD3+CD56-NKG2C+ T cells. One of eight sequenced donors was HCMV-seronegative; the other seven were seropositive. General observations from the study: NKG2C+ dominant clonotype frequencies in six donors were roughly 1.0-7.5% of CD8+ T cells.

With respect to this clonotype: Antigen: not known.

TCR beta cDNA was generated via 5'RACE template switching incorporating UMIs. From its re-call of the 5' RACE reads, TCRdb lists each CDR3 protein once, without DNA. The table for this sample gives roughly 280,000 distinct CDR3 sequences. Germline CDR1 reads SGHTA; CDR2 reads FQGTGA. The CDR3 totals 15 residues. The sequenced sample was blood T cells: a sorted CD56 or NKG2C T cell subset, CD4+ or CD8+ T cells, or bulk PBMC T cells (not recorded which). V gene TRBV7-3 combines with J gene TRBJ2-1; TCRdb returns TRBD1, unconfirmable since there is no DNA. The sequence derives from a man aged 18 to 29 in good health. The CDR3 loop reads CASSDFRGRLGEQFF.